The 27 T cell receptor beta chains reported below all come from one sample, sequenced in a study of T cells in Graves' hyperthyroidism and ophthalmopathy. What was amplified from RNA transcripts were TCR beta CDR3 regions. First-round RT-PCR with HTBI primers amplified the TCR CDR3 region. TCRdb processed the multiplex PCR reads anew with MiXCR; each CDR3 protein has one entry. This sample carries 550,000 to 700,000 distinct CDR3 sequences, roughly 15% of them seen once, and the ten largest clones take about 3.9%. The sequenced material came from blood. Source of these receptors: a woman aged 40 to 50 with Graves' ophthalmopathy.

This clonotype was observed many times. The CDR3 region is CASSYPTTGRNGPQHF. The DNA of the CDR3 is TGTGCCAGCAGTTACCCCACGACAGGCCGTAACGGGCCCCAGCATTTT. The V and J genes are TRBV6-5 and TRBJ1-5; D is perhaps TRBD1 (6 bases). Per the germline V gene, CDR1 is MNHEY and CDR2 is SVGAGI. The CDR3 covers 16 residues. The ends were cut back, 2 bases at V and 9 bases at J, with 20 bases in the middle.

This clonotype was counted a few times. DNA for the CDR3: TGTGCCAGTAGTGTCGGGAGCCCCTACGAGCAGTACTTC. Translating gives CASSVGSPYEQYF. The rearrangement uses TRBV19 and TRBJ2-7; a possible D gene is TRBD2 (6 bases). Trimming cost V 5 bases and J 2 bases, with 10 bases left between them. Per germline, CDR1 LNHDA and CDR2 SQIVND (reference sequence). The CDR3 covers 13 residues.

This chain uses TRBV27 with TRBJ1-5; 7 nucleotides align to TRBD1. J lost 2 bases, V lost 4 bases, and 8 bases had no gene match. Germline CDR1 and CDR2: MNHEY and SMNVEV (reference sequence). The CDR3 is made up of 16 amino acids. The CDR3 region has the DNA TGTGCCAGCAGTTCTGGAGACAGGGTTGGCAATCAGCCCCAGCATTTT. It translates to CASSSGDRVGNQPQHF.

The sample holds a few counts of this clonotype. The V and J genes are TRBV30 and TRBJ1-6, with unresolved D. There are 12 residues in the CDR3. V lost 1 base, J lost 9 bases, and 7 bases lay in between. Germline-derived CDR1 and CDR2 are GTSNPN and SVGIG (reference sequence). For the CDR3, the DNA is TGTGCCTGGAGTGGGTGGGGTTCACCCCTCCACTTT. Residues: CAWSGWGSPLHF.

In this sample, this clonotype turned up many times. J is TRBJ1-1 and V is TRBV12-3 or TRBV12-4, with a tentative D call TRBD1 (5 bases). The CDR3 contains 13 residues. Trimming removed 6 bases at V and 5 bases at J, with 13 bases between. The CDR3: CASSRVLGTEAFF. The CDR3, as DNA: TGTGCCAGCAGCAGGGTTTTGGGGACTGAAGCTTTCTTT.

This clonotype appeared many times. The chain employs TRBV28 and TRBJ2-4; D may be TRBD1 (6 bases). Between the trimmed V and J ends, which lost 11 bases and 4 bases, there was a span of 15 bases. Germline-derived CDR1 and CDR2 are MDHEN and SYDVKM. The length of the CDR3 is 13 residues. This CDR3 is CALGQNPKNIQYF. CDR3 coding DNA: TGTGCCCTCGGACAGAACCCTAAAAACATTCAGTACTTC. Combining the CDR3 with reference TRBV28 and TRBJ2-4 gives the whole variable domain DVKVTQSSRYLVKRTGEKVFLECVQDMDHENMFWYRQDPGLGLRLIYFSYDVKMKEKGDIPEGYSVSREKKERFSLILESASTNQTSMYLCALGQNPKNIQYFGAGTRLSVL.

Many counts were recorded for this clonotype. The chain has TRBV12-3 or TRBV12-4 and TRBJ2-7, with TRBD2 matching 14 bases. The junction had 10 bases not matched to a gene; V was cut back by 5 bases and J by 7 bases. The CDR3 totals 16 residues. The CDR3 DNA reads as TGTGCCAGCAGTCCGCGGGGACTAGCGGGAGCTGGGGAGCAGTACTTC. It codes for CASSPRGLAGAGEQYF.

The chain links TRBV27 to TRBJ2-7; 7 nucleotides align to TRBD1. V was clipped by 0 bases and J by 2 bases; unmatched bases: 4. Germline V CDR1 and CDR2: MNHEY, SMNVEV (reference sequence). This CDR3 region has 15 residues. The CDR3 DNA follows: TGTGCCAGCAGTTTATCAGGGACAGAACCCTACGAGCAGTACTTC. It encodes CASSLSGTEPYEQYF.

This clonotype was seen at least ten times. The rearrangement uses TRBV28 and TRBJ2-7; TRBD2 might be the D (5 bases). The germline CDR1 and CDR2 sequences are MDHEN and SYDVKM. This CDR3 has 11 amino acids. Deletions cut 11 bases from V and 2 bases from J, with 10 bases between. The CDR3 here is CASAGTYEQYF. CDR3 sequence (DNA): TGTGCCTCGGCGGGTACCTACGAGCAGTACTTC.

The chain uses TRBV3-1 and TRBJ1-5; 7 bases agree with TRBD1. J lost 6 bases, V lost 1 base, and 6 bases had no gene match. The CDR3 loop spans 15 amino acids. The germline V gene encodes CDR1 LGHDT and CDR2 YNNKEL (reference sequence). In DNA, the CDR3 is TGTGCCAGCAGCCAAGGATCAGGGGGAACTCAGCCCCAGCATTTT. Protein product: CASSQGSGGTQPQHF.

This clonotype was detected a few times. V gene TRBV9 combines with J gene TRBJ1-1, with D possibly TRBD1 on 5 matching bases. Trimming removed 4 bases from V and 8 bases from J, with 15 bases in between. The germline V gene encodes CDR1 SGDLS and CDR2 YYNGEE. The CDR3 sequence is 13 residues long. The CDR3 DNA sequence: TGTGCCAGCAGCCCCGGGACCGAGGGGGAAGCTTTCTTT. Its translation is CASSPGTEGEAFF.

This clonotype was picked up many times. The V call is TRBV12-3 or TRBV12-4, the J call TRBJ2-7; D assignment may be TRBD1 or TRBD2 (5 bases each). The CDR3 runs to 15 residues. The V end lost 3 bases, the J end lost 2 bases, and 14 bases lay between the germline ends. CDR3 DNA: TGTGCCAGCAGTTTGGACGGGACGGGACCCTACGAGCAGTACTTC. It is translated as CASSLDGTGPYEQYF.

This clonotype was seen repeatedly, ten times or more. The genes are TRBV28 and TRBJ1-5; tentative D call: TRBD1 (6 bases). This CDR3 region has 14 residues. V was clipped by 5 bases and J by 1 base, with 9 bases between them. The germline CDR1 and CDR2 sequences are MDHEN and SYDVKM. The CDR3 sequence: CASSKQGSNQPQHF. The CDR3 DNA reads as TGTGCCAGCAGTAAACAGGGAAGCAATCAGCCCCAGCATTTT.

This clonotype was picked up many times. This chain uses TRBV28 with TRBJ1-1; D ambiguous. Germline CDR1 is MDHEN and CDR2 is SYDVKM. V was pared by 5 bases and J by 1 base, with 8 bases between. This CDR3 comprises 13 residues. CDR3 DNA: TGTGCCAGCAGTCTATATACGAACACTGAAGCTTTCTTT. It encodes CASSLYTNTEAFF.

In the case of this clonotype: This could be a read error, since a much larger clone is one nucleotide away. The J gene is TRBJ2-2, the V gene TRBV2; 7 nucleotides match TRBD1. The germline V gene encodes CDR1 SNHLY and CDR2 FYNNEI. Losses at the gene ends were 10 bases for V and 1 base for J; bases not matched to a gene: 3. The CDR3 is 13 amino acids. The CDR3 protein is CATGQMNTGELFF. DNA for the CDR3: TGTGCCACGGGACAGATGAACACCGGGGAGCTGTTTTTT.

At least ten counts were recorded for this clonotype. The rearrangement uses TRBV19 and TRBJ2-4; D might be TRBD1 (7 bases). The V gene's germline CDR1 is LNHDA and CDR2 SQIVND (reference sequence). Trimming removed 1 base from V and 0 bases from J, with 10 bases in between. The CDR3 contains 16 residues. The CDR3 loop reads CASSIGQGLAKNIQYF. CDR3 nucleotides: TGTGCCAGTAGTATAGGACAGGGACTAGCCAAAAACATTCAGTACTTC.

In its sample, this clonotype was seen a few times. The chain links TRBV7-2 to TRBJ1-2; D ambiguous. Between the trimmed V and J ends, which lost 4 bases and 4 bases, there was a span of 13 bases. This CDR3 contains 14 residues. Per the germline V gene, CDR1 is SGHTA and CDR2 is FQGNSA. This CDR3 is CASSSDAGSYGYTF. CDR3 nucleotide sequence: TGTGCCAGCAGCTCGGATGCCGGGTCCTATGGCTACACCTTC.

This clonotype was observed at least ten times. This rearrangement joins TRBV6-5 to TRBJ2-7; 14 bases are shared with TRBD2. The CDR3 extends over 21 amino acids. V shed 6 bases, J shed 0 bases, and the junction held 19 bases outside the gene matches. CDR1 is MNHEY and CDR2 is SVGAGI in the germline V gene. The DNA of the CDR3 is TGTGCCAGCAGATCGGACAGGGCCGGGACTAGCGGGAGTCGGAGCTCCTACGAGCAGTACTTC. Translating it yields CASRSDRAGTSGSRSSYEQYF.

In its sample, this clonotype was seen many times. The rearrangement uses TRBV6-5 and TRBJ1-1; D gene unclear. This CDR3 has 12 residues. CDR1 MNHEY and CDR2 SVGAGI come from the germline V gene. Deletions cut 11 bases from V and 1 base from J, with 11 bases between. CDR3 region: CAVRLPNTEAFF. The CDR3 DNA follows: TGTGCCGTCCGTTTACCGAACACTGAAGCTTTCTTT.

About this clonotype itself: A read error may be the cause here, since a much bigger clone is one base away. V gene TRBV11-3 combines with J gene TRBJ1-2; TRBD1 aligns across 8 bases. Trimming removed 8 bases from V and 7 bases from J; junction bases left unmatched: 12. The CDR3 covers 14 residues. Germline V CDR1 and CDR2: SGHNT, YENEEA. The chain's CDR3 is CASGARPGGGGYTF. In nucleotides, the CDR3 is TGTGCCAGCGGCGCCCGACCAGGGGGCGGTGGCTACACCTTC.

This clonotype has at least ten counts. The gene calls are TRBV12-3 or TRBV12-4 and TRBJ1-1; perhaps TRBD1 as D (5 bases). V lost 10 bases and J 1 base, leaving 19 bases between the germline ends. There are 15 residues in the CDR3. CDR3 DNA: TGTGCCACGAATCCAGCCGGGACTAGGAACACTGAAGCTTTCTTT. This gives the protein CATNPAGTRNTEAFF.

J is TRBJ1-2 and V is TRBV28; the D gene is possibly TRBD1 (5 bases). The length of the CDR3 is 15 residues. Germline V gene lookup returns CDR1 MDHEN and CDR2 SYDVKM. Trimming took off 7 bases at V and 3 bases at J, with 18 bases between the two ends. The CDR3: CASNGGGAIDYGYTF. The CDR3 DNA follows: TGTGCCAGCAACGGGGGGGGAGCGATCGACTATGGCTACACCTTC.

A few counts support this clonotype. The V call is TRBV20-1, the J call TRBJ1-5; tentative D call: TRBD1 (5 bases). Germline V gene data show CDR1 as DFQATT and CDR2 as SNEGSKA (reference sequence). V dropped 4 bases and J dropped 4 bases, with 14 bases sitting between them. The CDR3 contains 14 residues. CDR3 region: CSATPTAYNQPQHF. The DNA of the CDR3 is TGCAGTGCTACGCCGACAGCTTATAATCAGCCCCAGCATTTT.

The sample holds many counts of this clonotype. This chain joins TRBV5-5 and TRBJ2-4; possibly TRBD1 or TRBD2 for D (5 bases each). Per germline, CDR1 SGHKS and CDR2 YYEKEE (reference sequence). V lost 5 bases and J lost 7, with 7 bases in between. The CDR3 covers 11 residues. CDR3 protein: CASRRGNIQYF. The DNA for the CDR3 is TGTGCCAGCAGGAGGGGTAACATTCAGTACTTC.

This clonotype has just a few counts. The V call is TRBV11-3, the J call TRBJ2-5; 10 bases are shared with TRBD1. The germline CDR1 and CDR2 sequences are SGHNT and YENEEA. The CDR3 runs to 15 residues. The V gene end was trimmed by 1 base and the J gene end by 3 bases; junction bases not matched to a gene: 2. CDR3 sequence reads: CASSLGGTGEETQYF. For the CDR3, the DNA is TGTGCCAGCAGCTTAGGAGGGACAGGGGAAGAGACCCAGTACTTC. The full variable domain, completed using reference TRBV11-3 and TRBJ2-5, is EAGVVQSPRYKIIEKKQPVAFWCNPISGHNTLYWYLQNLGQGPELLIRYENEEAVDDSQLPKDRFSAERLKGVDSTLKIQPAELGDSAVYLCASSLGGTGEETQYFGPGTRLLVL.

The chain couples TRBV30 to TRBJ2-4; weak D call: TRBD1 (5 bases). Germline-derived CDR1 and CDR2 are GTSNPN and SVGIG (reference sequence). The V gene lost 3 bases and the J gene lost 0 bases, with 6 bases spanning the gap. This CDR3 comprises 13 residues. The CDR3 reads CAWRGQAKNIQYF. The CDR3 bases are TGTGCCTGGAGGGGGCAAGCCAAAAACATTCAGTACTTC.

The rearrangement links TRBV2 to TRBJ2-5; D not certain. The CDR3 has 14 amino acids. Trimming pared 6 bases from V and 4 bases from J, leaving 15 bases between. Germline assignment: CDR1 SNHLY and CDR2 FYNNEI. The CDR3 nucleotides are TGTGCCAGCAGCGGTGCAGACCTAGGAGAGACCCAGTACTTC. Translating gives CASSGADLGETQYF.